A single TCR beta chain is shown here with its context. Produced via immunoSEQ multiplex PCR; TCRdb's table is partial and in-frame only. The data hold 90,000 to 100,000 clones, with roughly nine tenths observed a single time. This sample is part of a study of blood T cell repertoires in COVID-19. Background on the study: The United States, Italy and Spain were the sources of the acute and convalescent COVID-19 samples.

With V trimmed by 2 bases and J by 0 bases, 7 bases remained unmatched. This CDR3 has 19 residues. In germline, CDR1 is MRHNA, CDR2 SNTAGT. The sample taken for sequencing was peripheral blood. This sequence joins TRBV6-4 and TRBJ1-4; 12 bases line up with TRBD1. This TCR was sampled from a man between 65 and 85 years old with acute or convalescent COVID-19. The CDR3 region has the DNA TGTGCCAGCAGTGACCTCCGGGACAGGGGGCCACCAACTAATGAAAAACTGTTTTTT. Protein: CASSDLRDRGPPTNEKLFF.